Included here is one T cell receptor (beta chain) sequence, with context. Its target is unknown. This sample is drawn from a study of T-cell reconstitution after alpha-beta-depleted transplantation in children. As it was prepared, the TCRbeta library received unique molecular identifiers. TCRdb used MiXCR to reprocess the PCR reads, holding one entry per CDR3 protein. The sample has a few hundred thousand distinct CDR3 sequences, 25% to 30% seen once. In germline, CDR1 is SGHRS, CDR2 YFSETQ. V lost 2 bases and J lost 8; bases outside the gene matches: 6. This CDR3 is 14 amino acids long. Regarding the study as a whole: T-cell counts and diversity at one year post-transplant came mainly from newly produced T cells. There were reportedly several hundred expanded graft clones from which alpha-beta T cells came about two months after transplant.

The gene calls are TRBV5-1 and TRBJ1-2; 10 bases line up with TRBD1. The source is a boy under two years old with Wiskott-Aldrich syndrome, due to receive a stem cell transplant. Sequencing was performed on PBMCs, taken before TCRalphabeta/CD19-depleted stem cell transplant. The CDR3 protein is CASSLGQGESGYTF. In nucleotides, the CDR3 is TGCGCCAGCAGCTTAGGACAGGGGGAGAGCGGCTACACCTTC.